A selection of T cell receptor beta chains follows, all from one sample in a study of T cell responses to AZD1222 COVID-19 vaccine. Sequencing used immunoSEQ multiplex PCR; TCRdb keeps in-frame clones, though not all of them. The sample includes over 100,000 clones, 94% of them seen just once. The sample here was peripheral blood, taken on day 0 of AZD1222 vaccination. These TCRs come from an adult in good health. Both conserved end residues are part of each CDR3. Fields, in order: clone size, V gene, D gene, J gene, CDR3 protein, CDR3 DNA. The D gene is left open where the match is weak. For some rows the clone size is stated as once, few or many, or as a class when expanded; others skip it.

NA	TRBV7-9	NA	TRBJ1-1	CASTTGGGLNTEAFF	TGTGCCAGCACCACCGGCGGGGGATTGAACACTGAAGCTTTCTTT
NA	TRBV5-4	NA	TRBJ1-2	CASSHHFIDSYGYTF	TGTGCCAGCAGCCACCACTTTATAGACAGCTATGGCTACACCTTC
NA	TRBV19	TRBD1	TRBJ1-3	CATSYRQGGAGNTIYF	TGTGCCACCTCCTATCGACAGGGAGGAGCTGGAAACACCATATATTTT
NA	TRBV7-8	NA	TRBJ1-5	CASSLDRGGNQPQHF	TGTGCCAGCAGCTTAGACCGGGGTGGCAATCAGCCCCAGCATTTT
NA	TRBV6-5	NA	TRBJ1-4	CASSQGLGEKLFF	TGTGCCAGCAGTCAGGGGTTGGGTGAAAAACTGTTTTTT
NA	TRBV2	NA	TRBJ1-5	CASTDGTVNQPQHF	TGTGCCAGCACCGACGGGACGGTGAATCAGCCCCAGCATTTT
NA	TRBV30	NA	TRBJ1-2	CAWSIMGGYGYTF	TGTGCCTGGAGTATAATGGGAGGGTATGGCTACACCTTC
NA	TRBV27	TRBD2	TRBJ2-2	CASSISTSGFTGELFF	TGTGCCAGCAGTATTTCGACTAGCGGGTTCACCGGGGAGCTGTTTTTT
NA	TRBV9	NA	TRBJ2-5	CASSVGGQETQYF	TGTGCCAGCAGCGTAGGAGGCCAAGAGACCCAGTACTTC
NA	TRBV28	NA	TRBJ1-1	CASSWGGAEAFF	TGTGCCAGCAGTTGGGGTGGGGCTGAAGCTTTCTTT
NA	TRBV27	TRBD2	TRBJ2-7	CASSSLLAGEYEQYF	TGTGCCAGCAGTTCCCTCCTAGCGGGAGAGTACGAGCAGTACTTC
few	TRBV4-1	TRBD1	TRBJ1-3	CASSQSQGAGGNTIYF	TGCGCCAGCAGCCAGTCGCAGGGGGCAGGTGGGAACACCATATATTTT
NA	TRBV28	NA	TRBJ2-1	CASSTTYNEQFF	TGTGCCAGCAGTACCACGTACAATGAGCAGTTCTTC
once	TRBV5-1	TRBD1	TRBJ2-7	CASSSGQGYYEQYF	TGCGCCAGCAGCTCGGGACAGGGATATTACGAGCAGTACTTC
NA	TRBV2	NA	TRBJ2-7	CASSHPRYEQYF	TGTGCCAGCAGCCACCCGCGATACGAGCAGTACTTC
NA	TRBV29-1	NA	TRBJ1-2	CSVYREEGGYTF	TGCAGCGTATACAGGGAGGAGGGGGGCTACACCTTC
NA	TRBV5-8	NA	TRBJ1-3	CARRPGRSPGNTIYF	TGTGCCAGGCGACCGGGGCGAAGCCCTGGAAACACCATATATTTT
NA	TRBV4-3	NA	TRBJ1-1	CASSQGEASEAFF	TGCGCCAGCAGCCAAGGTGAGGCTAGTGAAGCTTTCTTT
once	TRBV2	TRBD2	TRBJ2-7	CASSGASGRAHSYEQYF	TGTGCCAGCAGTGGGGCTAGCGGGAGGGCCCACTCCTACGAGCAGTACTTC
NA	TRBV7-7	NA	TRBJ2-2	CASSRSGARDTGELFF	TGTGCCAGCAGTCGTTCCGGAGCGAGGGACACCGGGGAGCTGTTTTTT